This is a list of T cell receptor beta chains from one sample in a study of T cells in Graves' hyperthyroidism and ophthalmopathy. TCRdb reprocessed the multiplex PCR reads with MiXCR, giving one entry per CDR3 protein. The sample holds 160,000 or so distinct CDR3 sequences, over 8% seen once. The specimen sequenced was blood. These receptor sequences come from a woman aged 18-30 years with Graves' hyperthyroidism that later progressed to Graves' ophthalmopathy. Both conserved end residues are part of each CDR3. D genes are given only for firm matches. Only part of the rows carry a size: once, few, many, or a class if the clone is expanded.

V,size,J,length,D,DNA,CDR3
TRBV3-1,many,TRBJ1-1,14,.,TGTGCCAGCAGCCAAGAACAGGTCAACACTGAAGCTTTCTTT,CASSQEQVNTEAFF
TRBV4-1,.,TRBJ2-3,16,.,TGCGCCAGCAGGGGTCGAAGGACGGGGGGCACAGATACGCAGTATTTT,CASRGRRTGGTDTQYF
TRBV11-2,many,TRBJ2-7,15,TRBD2,TGTGCCAGCAGCCCACTAGCGGGACTCCACTACGAGCAGTACTTC,CASSPLAGLHYEQYF
TRBV7-9,.,TRBJ1-4,16,.,TGTGCCAGCAGCTTTGGGTTTGGAGCAACTAATGAAAAACTGTTTTTT,CASSFGFGATNEKLFF
TRBV15,many,TRBJ2-5,11,.,TGTGCCACCCAAGGGAAAGAGACCCAGTACTTC,CATQGKETQYF
TRBV30,many,TRBJ2-1,13,TRBD1,TGTGCCGGAGATTTGGACAGGGGAGTTGAGCAGTTCTTC,CAGDLDRGVEQFF
TRBV20-1,many,TRBJ1-2,15,TRBD1,TGCAGTGCTAGAGTTTGGGACAGCGAAAACTATGGCTACACCTTC,CSARVWDSENYGYTF
TRBV12-3/TRBV12-4,many,TRBJ1-6,13,.,TGTGCCAGCAGTTTATTCGGGAATTCACCCCTCCACTTT,CASSLFGNSPLHF
TRBV27,many,TRBJ1-1,13,.,TGTGCCAGCAGTTTATGGGAGAACACTGAAGCTTTCTTT,CASSLWENTEAFF
TRBV29-1,many,TRBJ1-1,14,TRBD1,TGCAGCGTTTACCGGACAGGCGCACCCTCTGAAGCTTTCTTT,CSVYRTGAPSEAFF
TRBV14,few,TRBJ2-3,18,TRBD2,TGTGCCAGCAGCGAGATACGGCTAGCGGGAGGCAACACAGATACGCAGTATTTT,CASSEIRLAGGNTDTQYF
TRBV2,many,TRBJ1-1,13,.,TGTGCCAGCAGTGAAGCACTTAACACTGAAGCTTTCTTT,CASSEALNTEAFF
TRBV18,many,TRBJ1-2,15,TRBD1,TGTGCCAGCTCACTAAAGACAGGGGACTTCTATGGCTACACCTTC,CASSLKTGDFYGYTF
TRBV3-1,few,TRBJ2-2,20,TRBD2,TGTGCCAGCAGCCAAGATAGACGCGGGAGGGCCGGTAGTGGCACCGGGGAGCTGTTTTTT,CASSQDRRGRAGSGTGELFF
TRBV20-1,many,TRBJ2-7,14,TRBD1,TGCAGTGCTTCCCCGGTGCAGGGGGACTACGAGCAGTACTTC,CSASPVQGDYEQYF
TRBV6-1,.,TRBJ1-1,13,.,TGTGCCAGCAGTGAATATGGGGATTACCAAGCTTTCTTT,CASSEYGDYQAFF
TRBV19,many,TRBJ2-2,15,.,TGTGCCAGTAGTATCGAGGGAAGGGGCACCGGGGAGCTGTTTTTT,CASSIEGRGTGELFF
TRBV24-1,many,TRBJ1-1,15,TRBD1,TGTGCCACCAGTGACCCGACAGGGGATGACACTGAAGCTTTCTTT,CATSDPTGDDTEAFF
TRBV7-3,many,TRBJ1-1,14,TRBD1,TGTGCCAGCAGCCAAGGACAGGGCTGGGGTGAAGCTTTCTTT,CASSQGQGWGEAFF
TRBV24-1,.,TRBJ2-1,16,TRBD2,TGTGCCACCAGTGGAGGGCTAGCGGACTCCTACAATGAGCAGTTCTTC,CATSGGLADSYNEQFF
TRBV18,many,TRBJ2-5,15,.,TGTGCCAGCTCACCACCGAGGACACGTAAAGAGACCCAGTACTTC,CASSPPRTRKETQYF
TRBV20-1,many,TRBJ2-5,15,TRBD2,TGCAGTGCTAGAGATTTCGCTAGCGGACAAGAGACCCAGTACTTC,CSARDFASGQETQYF
TRBV2,many,TRBJ2-1,13,TRBD1,TGTGCCAGTGGGACAGGGAACCCCCATGAGCAGTTCTTC,CASGTGNPHEQFF
TRBV5-1,many,TRBJ2-2,14,TRBD2,TGCGCCAGCACCCGGGAGGGCCGAGCCGGGGAGCTGTTTTTT,CASTREGRAGELFF
TRBV6-2/TRBV6-3,few,TRBJ1-1,18,TRBD1,TGTGCCAGCAGTTGCCTTAGAGACAGGGGGCGAGGAGGCACTGAAGCTTTCTTT,CASSCLRDRGRGGTEAFF
TRBV20-1,many,TRBJ2-3,15,TRBD2,TGCAGTGCTAGAGAAGCGGGAACCGTCACAGATACGCAGTATTTT,CSAREAGTVTDTQYF
TRBV19,many,TRBJ2-1,14,TRBD2,TGTGCCAGTAGTCCAGCGGGAGGAGACAATGAGCAGTTCTTC,CASSPAGGDNEQFF
TRBV18,many,TRBJ1-1,13,.,TGTGCCAGCTCACCACGGGAGGTAGGTGAAGCTTTCTTT,CASSPREVGEAFF
TRBV28,many,TRBJ2-1,13,.,TGTGCCAGCAGTCCCCGGGGTTACAATGAGCAGTTCTTC,CASSPRGYNEQFF
TRBV2,many,TRBJ1-2,18,TRBD1,TGTGCCAGCAGCGGGGGACAGGGCGTGATTCTAGCTAACTATGGCTACACCTTC,CASSGGQGVILANYGYTF
TRBV9,many,TRBJ1-1,17,.,TGTGCCAGCAGCCCCTCGCCAGGGAGGAACATGAACACTGAAGCTTTCTTT,CASSPSPGRNMNTEAFF
TRBV19,few,TRBJ2-1,14,.,TGTGCCAGTAGTACTAGCAATCGGTTTCCTGAGCAGTTCTTC,CASSTSNRFPEQFF
TRBV20-1,few,TRBJ2-7,14,TRBD2,TGCAGTGCGGCTAGCGGGGGCCTCTCCTACGAGCAGTACTTC,CSAASGGLSYEQYF
TRBV6-5,.,TRBJ2-4,13,.,TGTGCCAGCAGTTACAATTACGGATACATTCAGTACTTC,CASSYNYGYIQYF
TRBV20-1,many,TRBJ1-2,11,.,TGCAGTGCTAGAGATCGAGACCTCTCCACCTTC,CSARDRDLSTF
TRBV7-8,many,TRBJ1-2,14,.,TGTGCCAGCAGCCTATCAGCCAGGGTGGAGGGCTACACCTTC,CASSLSARVEGYTF
TRBV29-1,many,TRBJ2-1,15,TRBD2,TGCAGCGTTGAGGTGCTAGCGGGAGTGTACAATGAGCAGTTCTTC,CSVEVLAGVYNEQFF
TRBV28,many,TRBJ2-7,14,.,.,CASWGGDRLSGQYF
TRBV27,many,TRBJ1-5,14,.,TGTGCCACCAGTCCTGTTGGTAGCAATCAGCCCCAGCATTTT,CATSPVGSNQPQHF
TRBV20-1,many,TRBJ1-3,16,.,TGCAGTGCTCAGAGTGGCAGGGGTGGATCTGGAAACACCATATATTTT,CSAQSGRGGSGNTIYF
TRBV20-1,many,TRBJ2-7,14,.,TGCAGTGCTGCCTTTGGCGGGACCTCCTACGAGCAGTACTTC,CSAAFGGTSYEQYF
TRBV7-3,.,TRBJ2-1,14,.,TGTGCCAGCAGCTTAGAGGAAAACTACAATGAGCAGTTCTTC,CASSLEENYNEQFF
TRBV4-1,.,TRBJ1-4,14,.,TGCGCCAGCAGCCAAGATGTGGGACGGGAAAAACTGTTTTTT,CASSQDVGREKLFF
TRBV27,.,TRBJ1-6,16,.,TGTGCCAGCAGTTTAGGGGCCACGGAGGGGCCGAGTACCCTCCACTTT,CASSLGATEGPSTLHF
TRBV2,many,TRBJ1-1,15,.,TGTGCCAGCAGTTCGACGACAAGGATGAACACTGAAGCTTTCTTT,CASSSTTRMNTEAFF
TRBV28,many,TRBJ1-4,19,.,TGTGCCAGCATTCCCACGGGAGCAGGGTATTATAGGGATAATGAAAAACTGTTTTTT,CASIPTGAGYYRDNEKLFF
TRBV20-1,many,TRBJ2-1,12,.,TGCAGTGCTAGAGATGAGGGGCAGGGTGAGTTCTTC,CSARDEGQGEFF
TRBV4-2,many,TRBJ1-1,14,TRBD1,TGTGCCAGCAGCCAATCACAGGGGGAGTCAATTGCTTTCTTT,CASSQSQGESIAFF
TRBV9,many,TRBJ1-5,15,.,TGTGCCAGCAGCGGAGTGGGACATGGCAATCAGCCCCAGCATTTT,CASSGVGHGNQPQHF
TRBV6-1,many,TRBJ2-7,14,.,TGTGCCAGCAGTCACCGGGAAGGGAGTGGCGAGCAGTACTTC,CASSHREGSGEQYF
TRBV12-3/TRBV12-4,many,TRBJ1-1,16,TRBD1,TGTGCCAGCAGTGTCGGGACAGGGGGCCCCAACACTGAAGCTTTCTTT,CASSVGTGGPNTEAFF
TRBV20-1,many,TRBJ2-5,11,.,TGCAGTGCTACTTACCAAGAGACCCAGTACTTC,CSATYQETQYF
TRBV5-8,.,TRBJ2-2,14,.,TGTGCCAGCAGCTTTAGGGTGGGGACCGGGGAGCTGTTTTTT,CASSFRVGTGELFF
TRBV18,many,TRBJ2-1,12,TRBD1,TGTGCCAGCCGAACAGGGGGAAATGAGCAGTTCTTC,CASRTGGNEQFF
TRBV27,many,TRBJ2-5,14,TRBD2,TGTGCCAGCAGTGCCGGGGGGGCAAGGGAGACCCAGTACTTC,CASSAGGARETQYF
TRBV3-1,.,TRBJ1-3,17,.,TGTGCCAGCAGCCAAGGTCGAGGACCCAGCTCTGGAAACACCATATATTTT,CASSQGRGPSSGNTIYF
TRBV2,few,TRBJ2-4,14,.,TGTGCCAGCATTGAAAGAATAGCCAAAAACATTCAGTACTTC,CASIERIAKNIQYF
TRBV2,.,TRBJ1-2,13,.,TGTGCCAGCAGGACACAGGGAGTTGGGGGCTACACCTTC,CASRTQGVGGYTF
TRBV5-6,.,TRBJ2-3,18,TRBD2,TGTGCCAGCAGCTTTCGGGCTCGCGGGAGTTGGGGGGCAGATACGCAGTATTTT,CASSFRARGSWGADTQYF